Listed here are 24 T cell receptor beta chains from one sample, sequenced in a study of blood T cell repertoires in COVID-19. Profiling relied on immunoSEQ multiplex PCR, and the TCRdb table lists in-frame clones only, not all of them. Of roughly 280,000 clones in the sample, roughly 87% were seen once. Sample: peripheral blood. These receptor sequences come from a woman aged 50 to 60 who had recovered from COVID-19.

This chain connects TRBV6-6 to TRBJ2-5; 10 bases map to TRBD1. In germline, CDR1 is MNHNY, CDR2 SVGAGI (reference sequence). After removal of 6 bases from V and 2 bases from J, the junction contained 15 bases not matched to a gene. This CDR3 spans 18 amino acids. The CDR3 loop is CASSRLRQGAIGQETQYF. Here the CDR3 DNA reads TGTGCCAGCAGCCGACTCAGACAGGGGGCGATTGGGCAAGAGACCCAGTACTTC.

The chain has TRBV6-5 and TRBJ2-7, with a possible D match to TRBD2 (5 bases). V dropped 9 bases and J dropped 4 bases, with 22 bases sitting between them. The CDR3 totals 15 residues. Germline CDR1 is MNHEY and CDR2 is SVGAGI. CDR3 DNA sequence: TGTGCCAGTAGACGGGCACCCCAAGGAGGATACGAGCAGTACTTC. Translating gives CASRRAPQGGYEQYF.

This clone was detected only once. V and J are TRBV6-5 and TRBJ2-1; the match to TRBD2 covers 8 bases. V lost 4 bases and J lost 12; bases outside the gene matches: 5. Germline CDR1 is MNHEY and CDR2 is SVGAGI. The CDR3 has 12 amino acids. The CDR3, as DNA: TGTGCCAGCAGTTCCCGGGAGGGTGGGCAGTTCTTC. The encoded protein is CASSSREGGQFF.

Regarding this clone: Since the CDR3 does not end with the conserved phenylalanine or tryptophan, this likely comes from a read error. The DNA is omitted, as the CDR3 cannot be located on it reliably, and the CDR3 follows TCRdb's listing. This CDR3 reads CASSPQRGRGALC. The rearrangement uses TRBV28 and TRBJ2-3; TRBD1, the table's D call, lacks a check against the DNA. From its first to its last residue, the CDR3 has 13 amino acids. Germline loops: CDR1 MDHEN, CDR2 SYDVKM.

This clone appeared a few times. This chain links TRBV6-2 or TRBV6-3 with TRBJ1-3; no definite D call. The length of the CDR3 is 16 residues. V was trimmed by 0 bases and J by 8 bases, leaving 17 bases between them. The V gene's germline CDR1 is MNHEY and CDR2 SVGEGT. The CDR3 region has the DNA TGTGCCAGCAGTTACTCGTCCGGGTTCGGCCGACACACCATATATTTT. It specifies CASSYSSGFGRHTIYF.

This clone was detected once. The V call is TRBV30, the J call TRBJ2-1; D unresolved. The CDR3 length is 13 residues. Trimming stripped 3 bases from V and 3 bases from J, with 9 bases between. Germline values: CDR1 GTSNPN, CDR2 SVGIG (reference sequence). The CDR3 spells CAWRGERYNEQFF. CDR3 sequence (DNA): TGTGCCTGGAGGGGTGAGCGCTACAATGAGCAGTTCTTC.

The rearrangement uses TRBV10-2 and TRBJ2-2; D is possibly TRBD2 (6 bases). Germline V gene sequence: CDR1 WSHSY, CDR2 SAAADI. The CDR3 is 17 amino acids. Trimming removed 6 bases from V and 0 bases from J, with 17 bases in between. The CDR3 reads CASRLWGEHPNTGELFF. Here the CDR3 DNA reads TGCGCCAGCAGGTTGTGGGGGGAACACCCGAACACCGGGGAGCTGTTTTTT.

The count of this clone is one. V and J are TRBV9 and TRBJ2-6; 7 nucleotides agree with TRBD1. With V trimmed by 4 bases and J by 0 bases, 10 bases remained unmatched. The CDR3 length is 18 residues. CDR1 SGDLS and CDR2 YYNGEE come from the germline V gene. CDR3 sequence: CASSLYRGEPSGANVLTF. CDR3 nucleotide sequence: TGTGCCAGCAGCTTATACAGGGGTGAACCCTCTGGGGCCAACGTCCTGACTTTC.

The chain is built from TRBV6-5 and TRBJ1-2; tentatively, D is TRBD1 (5 bases). Germline V gene lookup returns CDR1 MNHEY and CDR2 SVGAGI. This CDR3 spans 13 amino acids. V was trimmed by 1 base and J by 6 bases, leaving 9 bases between them. The CDR3 coding sequence is TGTGCCAGCAGTTACTGGGGGGAGGATGGCTACACCTTC. It specifies CASSYWGEDGYTF.

This chain connects TRBV7-2 to TRBJ1-2; D is perhaps TRBD1 (5 bases). Trimming took 5 bases from V and 3 from J, leaving 13 bases between them. Germline CDR1 and CDR2: SGHTA and FQGNSA. The CDR3 loop spans 14 amino acids. Here the CDR3 reads CASSTTAGYYGYTF. The CDR3 DNA sequence: TGTGCCAGCAGCACAACCGCAGGGTACTATGGCTACACCTTC.

The rearrangement links TRBV4-3 to TRBJ1-1; D possibly corresponds to TRBD1 (6 bases). Germline V gene sequence: CDR1 LGHNA, CDR2 YSLEER. V was pared by 1 base and J by 1 base, with 13 bases between. The CDR3 covers 16 residues. In nucleotides, the CDR3 is TGCGCCAGCAGCCAAGTGGCCTGGACAGAGAACACTGAAGCTTTCTTT. Translating it yields CASSQVAWTENTEAFF.

In its sample, this clone was seen once. The chain combines TRBV7-2 with TRBJ2-2, with D possibly matching TRBD1 (6 bases). Germline lookup yields CDR1 SGHTA and CDR2 FQGNSA. V lost 2 bases and J 6 bases, leaving 13 bases between the germline ends. CDR3 length: 15 amino acids. CDR3 DNA: TGTGCCAGCAGCTTACCAGGGGTTGAGGCCGGGGAGCTGTTTTTT. This translates into CASSLPGVEAGELFF.

Here the CDR3 reads CASSRAQLGTGTYEQYF. CDR3 sequence (DNA): TGTGCCAGCTCACGCGCCCAACTCGGGACAGGGACCTACGAGCAGTACTTC. The chain carries TRBV18 and TRBJ2-7; 9 bases are shared with TRBD1. CDR1 and CDR2 (germline): KGHSH, LQKENI. The CDR3 has 17 amino acids. J gave up 2 bases and V 4 bases, and 12 bases lay outside the gene matches.

The V and J genes are TRBV7-9 and TRBJ1-4; TRBD1 might be the D (5 bases). Deletions cut 4 bases from V and 2 bases from J, with 17 bases between. This CDR3 has 17 amino acids. Germline loops: CDR1 SEHNR, CDR2 FQNEAQ (reference sequence). This chain's CDR3 is CASSSAAYRLTNEKLFF. The DNA of the CDR3 is TGTGCCAGCAGCTCTGCGGCTTACAGGTTGACTAATGAAAAACTGTTTTTT.

This clone has a handful of counts. V gene TRBV30 combines with J gene TRBJ2-7; unclear D gene. Trimming pared 0 bases from V and 0 bases from J, leaving 9 bases between. Looked up from germline, CDR1 is GTSNPN and CDR2 is SVGIG (reference sequence). The CDR3 has 14 amino acids. Here the CDR3 reads CAWSVVYSSYEQYF. DNA for the CDR3: TGTGCCTGGAGTGTAGTATACTCCTCCTACGAGCAGTACTTC.

This rearrangement joins TRBV4-1 to TRBJ1-6; the D gene is possibly TRBD1 (6 bases). This CDR3 has 15 residues. V lost 1 base, J lost 7 bases, and 11 bases lay in between. Germline CDR1 MGHRA, CDR2 YSYEKL. The CDR3 loop reads CASSQGWGRNSPLHF. The CDR3 region has the DNA TGCGCCAGCAGCCAAGGGTGGGGGCGGAATTCACCCCTCCACTTT.

This chain links TRBV30 with TRBJ2-1; 7 bases align to TRBD2. Germline loops: CDR1 GTSNPN, CDR2 SVGIG (reference sequence). Unmatched junction bases numbered 7, after V lost 5 bases and J lost 0 bases. This CDR3 contains 15 residues. The CDR3 reads CAWQALAGSYNEQFF. The DNA of the CDR3 is TGTGCCTGGCAAGCTTTAGCGGGCTCCTACAATGAGCAGTTCTTC.

The gene calls are TRBV5-1 and TRBJ2-5; a possible D gene is TRBD2 (6 bases). This CDR3 region has 14 residues. Trimming pared 2 bases from V and 4 bases from J, leaving 12 bases between. Germline V gene lookup returns CDR1 SGHRS and CDR2 YFSETQ. DNA for the CDR3: TGCGCCAGCAGCTTAAGACTAGACCCAGAGACCCAGTACTTC. It specifies CASSLRLDPETQYF.

This clone was counted once. The chain is built from TRBV12-5 and TRBJ2-2; D is uncertain. From germline, CDR1 is LGHNT and CDR2 FRNRAP. This CDR3 has 17 amino acids. Trimming took off 6 bases at V and 2 bases at J, with 19 bases between the two ends. The CDR3 DNA reads as TGTGCTAGTGGGGTGGGCAGCCTCAATCTAAACACCGGGGAGCTGTTTTTT. Translation gives CASGVGSLNLNTGELFF.

In nucleotides, the CDR3 is TGTGCCAGCAGTTCTAGCGGGATAAACGAGCAGTACTTC. Protein product: CASSSSGINEQYF. V gene TRBV2 combines with J gene TRBJ2-7; 9 bases map to TRBD2. The CDR3 is made up of 13 amino acids. Germline V gives CDR1 SNHLY, CDR2 FYNNEI. Trimming cost V 5 bases and J 5 bases; bases outside gene matches: 4.

V gene TRBV6-5 combines with J gene TRBJ1-4; tentatively, D is TRBD1 (6 bases). The CDR3 is 15 amino acids. Per the germline V gene, CDR1 is MNHEY and CDR2 is SVGAGI. V gave up 2 bases and J gave up 3 bases, with 10 bases separating them. Written as DNA, the CDR3 is TGTGCCAGCAGTTACCTAGGACAGCCTAATGAAAAACTGTTTTTT. It yields the protein CASSYLGQPNEKLFF.

V gene TRBV30 combines with J gene TRBJ2-7; D is possibly TRBD1 (5 bases). Germline V gene lookup returns CDR1 GTSNPN and CDR2 SVGIG (reference sequence). V gave up 1 base and J gave up 2 bases, with 6 bases separating them. The CDR3 is made up of 12 amino acids. CDR3 in amino acids: CAWSAQAYEQYF. The CDR3 region has the DNA TGTGCCTGGAGTGCACAGGCCTACGAGCAGTACTTC.

The chain is built from TRBV7-2 and TRBJ1-2, with 10 positions matching TRBD1. The V and J ends lost 0 bases and 5 bases, in that order; junction bases with no gene match: 6. Germline CDR1 SGHTA, CDR2 FQGNSA. There are 16 residues in the CDR3. The CDR3 coding sequence is TGTGCCAGCAGCTTAGCCCTAGACAGGGGGCTATATGGCTACACCTTC. This codes for CASSLALDRGLYGYTF. Full variable domain (remainder filled in from reference TRBV7-2 and TRBJ1-2): GAGVSQSPSNKVTEKGKDVELRCDPISGHTALYWYRQSLGQGLEFLIYFQGNSAPDKSGLPSDRFSAERTGGSVSTLTIQRTQQEDSAVYLCASSLALDRGLYGYTFGSGTRLTVV.

The V gene is TRBV5-1, the J gene TRBJ1-4, with 8 nucleotides matching TRBD1. CDR1 is SGHRS, CDR2 YFSETQ, per germline. Trimming took 3 bases from V and 7 from J; bases not matched to a gene: 5. CDR3 length: 14 amino acids. The CDR3 loop is CASSWTGSGEKLFF. CDR3 DNA: TGCGCCAGCAGCTGGACAGGGTCTGGTGAAAAACTGTTTTTT.